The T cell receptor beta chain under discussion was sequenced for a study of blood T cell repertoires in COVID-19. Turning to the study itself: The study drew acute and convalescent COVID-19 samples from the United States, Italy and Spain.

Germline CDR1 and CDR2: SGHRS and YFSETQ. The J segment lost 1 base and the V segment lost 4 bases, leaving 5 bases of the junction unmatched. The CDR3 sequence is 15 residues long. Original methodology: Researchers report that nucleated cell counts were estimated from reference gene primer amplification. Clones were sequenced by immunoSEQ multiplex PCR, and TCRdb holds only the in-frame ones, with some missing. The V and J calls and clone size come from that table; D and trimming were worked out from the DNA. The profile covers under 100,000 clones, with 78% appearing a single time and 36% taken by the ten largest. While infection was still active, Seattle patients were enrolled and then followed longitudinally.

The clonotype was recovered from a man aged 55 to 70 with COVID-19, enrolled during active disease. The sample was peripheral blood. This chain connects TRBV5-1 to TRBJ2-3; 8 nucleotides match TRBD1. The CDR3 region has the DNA TGCGCCAGCAGCCTTGGACAGGGAGGCACAGATACGCAGTATTTT. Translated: CASSLGQGGTDTQYF.